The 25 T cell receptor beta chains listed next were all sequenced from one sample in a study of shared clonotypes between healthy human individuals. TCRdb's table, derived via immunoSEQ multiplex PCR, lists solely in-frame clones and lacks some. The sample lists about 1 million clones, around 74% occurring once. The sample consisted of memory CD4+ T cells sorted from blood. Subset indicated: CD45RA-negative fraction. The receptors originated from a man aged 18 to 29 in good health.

The CDR3: CASSLPGSMNTEAFF. DNA for the CDR3: TGTGCCAGCAGCTTGCCCGGGAGCATGAACACTGAAGCTTTCTTT. The chain combines TRBV5-6 with TRBJ1-1; D gene unclear. Trimming pared 1 base from V and 0 bases from J, leaving 10 bases between. Per the germline V gene, CDR1 is SGHDT and CDR2 is YYEEEE. This CDR3 is built from 15 residues.

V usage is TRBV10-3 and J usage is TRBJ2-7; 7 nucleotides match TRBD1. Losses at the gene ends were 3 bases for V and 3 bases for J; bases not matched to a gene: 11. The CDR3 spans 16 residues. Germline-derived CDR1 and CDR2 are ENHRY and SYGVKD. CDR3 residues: CAISDSYRGMGYEQYF. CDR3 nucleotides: TGTGCCATCAGTGATTCTTACAGGGGAATGGGCTACGAGCAGTACTTC.

CDR3 sequence (DNA): TGTGCCAGCAGTGAAGGGACTTTTTCCTACAATGAGCAGTTCTTC. It encodes CASSEGTFSYNEQFF. The rearrangement uses TRBV2 and TRBJ2-1, with a tentative D call TRBD2 (5 bases). Trimming cost V 1 base and J 1 base, with 8 bases left between them. The CDR3 contains 15 residues. In germline, CDR1 is SNHLY, CDR2 FYNNEI. The variable domain in full, completed from reference TRBV2 and TRBJ2-1, reads EPEVTQTPSHQVTQMGQEVILRCVPISNHLYFYWYRQILGQKVEFLVSFYNNEISEKSEIFDDQFSVERPDGSNFTLKIRSTKLEDSAMYFCASSEGTFSYNEQFFGPGTRLTVL.

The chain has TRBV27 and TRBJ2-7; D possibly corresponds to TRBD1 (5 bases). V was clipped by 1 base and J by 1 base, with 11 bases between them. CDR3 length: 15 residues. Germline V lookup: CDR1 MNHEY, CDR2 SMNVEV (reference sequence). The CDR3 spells CASSLWGITSYEQYF. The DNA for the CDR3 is TGTGCCAGCAGTTTATGGGGCATAACATCCTACGAGCAGTACTTC.

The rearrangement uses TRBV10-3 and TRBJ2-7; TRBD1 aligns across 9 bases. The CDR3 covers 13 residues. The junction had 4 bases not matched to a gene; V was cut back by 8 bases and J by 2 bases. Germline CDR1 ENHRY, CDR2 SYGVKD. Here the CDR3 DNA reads TGTGCCATCCGGGACAGGGCGACCTACGAGCAGTACTTC. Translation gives CAIRDRATYEQYF.

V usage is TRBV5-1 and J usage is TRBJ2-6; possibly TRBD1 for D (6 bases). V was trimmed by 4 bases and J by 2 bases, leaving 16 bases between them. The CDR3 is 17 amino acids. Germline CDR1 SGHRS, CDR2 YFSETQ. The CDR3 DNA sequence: TGCGCCAGCAGCGCAGAGACAACAGGGCCTGGGGCCAACGTCCTGACTTTC. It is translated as CASSAETTGPGANVLTF.

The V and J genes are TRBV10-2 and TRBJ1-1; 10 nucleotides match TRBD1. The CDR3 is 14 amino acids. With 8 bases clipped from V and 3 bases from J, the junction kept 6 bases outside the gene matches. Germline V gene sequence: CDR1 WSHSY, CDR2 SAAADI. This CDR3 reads CASRRQGADTEAFF. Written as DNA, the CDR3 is TGCGCCAGCCGTAGACAGGGGGCGGACACTGAAGCTTTCTTT.

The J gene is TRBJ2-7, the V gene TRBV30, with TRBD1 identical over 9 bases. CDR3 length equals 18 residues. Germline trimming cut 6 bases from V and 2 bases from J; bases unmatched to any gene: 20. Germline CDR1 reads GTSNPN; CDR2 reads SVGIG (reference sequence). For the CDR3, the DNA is TGTGCCTGCCGTAAGGGGACAGGGATGGGATGGGTCACCTACGAGCAGTACTTC. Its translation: CACRKGTGMGWVTYEQYF.

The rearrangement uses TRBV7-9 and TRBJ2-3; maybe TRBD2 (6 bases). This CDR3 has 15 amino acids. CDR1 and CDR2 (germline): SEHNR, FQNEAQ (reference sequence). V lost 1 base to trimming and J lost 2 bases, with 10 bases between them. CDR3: CASSLVLGLTDTQYF. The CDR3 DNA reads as TGTGCCAGCAGCTTAGTTCTGGGACTCACAGATACGCAGTATTTT.

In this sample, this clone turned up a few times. In DNA form, the CDR3 reads TGTGCCAGCAGCTTCTCCGGGGAGTACTATGGCTACACCTTC. Translated, it gives CASSFSGEYYGYTF. The chain combines TRBV27 with TRBJ1-2; no reliable D call. CDR1 and CDR2 from the germline V gene are MNHEY and SMNVEV (reference sequence). V shed 6 bases and J shed 3 bases, with 14 bases lying between them. CDR3 size: 14 residues.

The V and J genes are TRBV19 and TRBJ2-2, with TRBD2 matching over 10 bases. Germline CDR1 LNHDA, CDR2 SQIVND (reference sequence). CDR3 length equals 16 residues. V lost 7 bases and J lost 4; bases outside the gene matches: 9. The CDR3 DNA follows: TGTGCCAGTACCCTAGGGGCTAGCGGGGGCACCGGGGAGCTGTTTTTT. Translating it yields CASTLGASGGTGELFF.

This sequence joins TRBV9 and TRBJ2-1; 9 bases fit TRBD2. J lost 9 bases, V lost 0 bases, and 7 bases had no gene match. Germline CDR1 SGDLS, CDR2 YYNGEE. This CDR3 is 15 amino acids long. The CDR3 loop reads CASSVGRGRASEQFF. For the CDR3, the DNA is TGTGCCAGCAGCGTAGGTCGCGGGAGGGCCAGTGAGCAGTTCTTC.

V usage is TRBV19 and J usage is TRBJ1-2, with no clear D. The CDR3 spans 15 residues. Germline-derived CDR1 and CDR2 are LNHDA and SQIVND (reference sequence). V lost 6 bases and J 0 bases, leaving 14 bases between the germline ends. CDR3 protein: CASRPEEDSNYGYTF. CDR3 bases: TGTGCCAGTAGACCGGAGGAGGACTCTAACTATGGCTACACCTTC.

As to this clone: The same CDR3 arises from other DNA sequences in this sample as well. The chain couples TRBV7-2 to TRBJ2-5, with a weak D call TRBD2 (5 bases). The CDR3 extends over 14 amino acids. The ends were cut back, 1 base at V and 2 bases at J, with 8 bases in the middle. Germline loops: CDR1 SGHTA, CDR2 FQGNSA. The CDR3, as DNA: TGTGCCAGCAGCTTAGGAGGGTATCAAGAGACCCAGTACTTC. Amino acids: CASSLGGYQETQYF.

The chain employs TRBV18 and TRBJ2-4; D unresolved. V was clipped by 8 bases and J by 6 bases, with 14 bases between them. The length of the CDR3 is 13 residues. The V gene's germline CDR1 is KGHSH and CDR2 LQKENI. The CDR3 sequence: CASQLDPSNIQYF. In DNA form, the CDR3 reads TGTGCCAGCCAATTAGACCCGTCAAACATTCAGTACTTC.

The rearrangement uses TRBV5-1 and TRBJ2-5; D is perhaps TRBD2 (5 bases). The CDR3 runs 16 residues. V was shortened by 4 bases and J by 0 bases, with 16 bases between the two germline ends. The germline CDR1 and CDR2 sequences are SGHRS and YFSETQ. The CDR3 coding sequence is TGCGCCAGCAGCCCCCAGGTGCTAGCCCACCAAGAGACCCAGTACTTC. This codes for CASSPQVLAHQETQYF.

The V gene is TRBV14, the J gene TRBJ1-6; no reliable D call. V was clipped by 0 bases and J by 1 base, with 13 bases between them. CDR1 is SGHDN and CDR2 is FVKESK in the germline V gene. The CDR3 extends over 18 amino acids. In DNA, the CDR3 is TGTGCCAGCAGCCAAGATATCGGGGTTGGGTCCTATAATTCACCCCTCCACTTT. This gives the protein CASSQDIGVGSYNSPLHF.

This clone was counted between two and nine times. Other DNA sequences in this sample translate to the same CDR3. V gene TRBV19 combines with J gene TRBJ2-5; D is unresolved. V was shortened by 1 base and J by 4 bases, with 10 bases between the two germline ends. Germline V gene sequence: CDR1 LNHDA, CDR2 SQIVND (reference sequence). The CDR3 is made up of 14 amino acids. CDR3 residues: CASSIGQGLETQYF. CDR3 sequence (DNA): TGTGCCAGTAGTATAGGTCAAGGGTTAGAGACCCAGTACTTC.

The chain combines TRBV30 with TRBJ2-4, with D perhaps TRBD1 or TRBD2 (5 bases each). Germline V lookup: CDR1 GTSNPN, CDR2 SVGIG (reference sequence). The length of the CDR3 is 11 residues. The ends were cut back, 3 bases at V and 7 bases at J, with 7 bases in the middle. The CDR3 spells CAWSGANIQYF. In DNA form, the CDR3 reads TGTGCCTGGAGCGGGGCGAACATTCAGTACTTC. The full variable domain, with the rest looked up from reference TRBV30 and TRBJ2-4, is SQTIHQWPATLVQPVGSPLSLECTVEGTSNPNLYWYRQAAGRGLQLLFYSVGIGQISSEVPQNLSASRPQDRQFILSSKKLLLSDSGFYLCAWSGANIQYFGAGTRLSVL.

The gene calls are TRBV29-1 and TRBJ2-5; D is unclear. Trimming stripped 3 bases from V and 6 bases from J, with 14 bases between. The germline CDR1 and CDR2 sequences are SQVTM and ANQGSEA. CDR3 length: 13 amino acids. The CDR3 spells CSVEDPYLKTQYF. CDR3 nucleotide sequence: TGCAGCGTTGAGGATCCCTATCTTAAGACCCAGTACTTC.

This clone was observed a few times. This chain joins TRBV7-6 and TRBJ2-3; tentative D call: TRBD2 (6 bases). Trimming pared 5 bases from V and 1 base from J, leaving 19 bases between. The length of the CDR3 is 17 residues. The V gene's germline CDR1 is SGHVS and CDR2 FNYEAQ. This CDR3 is CASSTHRRGSGTDTQYF. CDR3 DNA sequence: TGTGCCAGCAGCACCCACAGGAGGGGATCTGGCACAGATACGCAGTATTTT.

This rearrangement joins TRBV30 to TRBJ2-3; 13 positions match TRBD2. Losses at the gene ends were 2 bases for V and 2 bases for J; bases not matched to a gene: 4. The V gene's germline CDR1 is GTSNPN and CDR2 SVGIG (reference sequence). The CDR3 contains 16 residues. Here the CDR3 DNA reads TGTGCCTGGAGTAAGGGGACTAGCGGGACCACAGATACGCAGTATTTT. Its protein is CAWSKGTSGTTDTQYF.

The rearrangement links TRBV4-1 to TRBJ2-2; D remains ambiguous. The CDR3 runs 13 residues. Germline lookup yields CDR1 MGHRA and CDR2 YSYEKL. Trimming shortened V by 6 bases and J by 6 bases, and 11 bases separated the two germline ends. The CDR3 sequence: CASSHDRAGELFF. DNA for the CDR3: TGCGCCAGCAGTCATGACCGAGCCGGGGAGCTGTTTTTT.

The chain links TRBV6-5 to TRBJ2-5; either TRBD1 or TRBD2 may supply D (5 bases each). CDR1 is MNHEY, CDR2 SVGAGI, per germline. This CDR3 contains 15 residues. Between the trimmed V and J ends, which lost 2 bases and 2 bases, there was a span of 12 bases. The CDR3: CASSYNDSGQETQYF. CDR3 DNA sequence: TGTGCCAGCAGTTACAACGACAGCGGACAAGAGACCCAGTACTTC.

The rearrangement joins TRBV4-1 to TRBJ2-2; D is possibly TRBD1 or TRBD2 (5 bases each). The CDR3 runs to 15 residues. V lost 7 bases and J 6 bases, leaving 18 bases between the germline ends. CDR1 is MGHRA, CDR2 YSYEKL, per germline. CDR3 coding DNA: TGCGCCAGCACCCTATCAGGGCGGGCGGCCGGGGAGCTGTTTTTT. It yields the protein CASTLSGRAAGELFF.